Following are 26 T cell receptor beta chains from one sample sequenced in a study of a mutant IDH1 vaccine in newly diagnosed glioma. No antigen is known for these receptors. Sequencing was performed with immunoSEQ multiplex PCR; in TCRdb, only in-frame clones are kept and a portion is missing. There are fewer than 40,000 clones in the sample; 75% to 80% occur only once, and roughly 5.5% lies in the top ten. As to time point: week 5, during vaccination. Doses of 300 ug of mutant IDH1 20-mer peptide were given with topical imiquimod. This specimen consisted of PBMCs, obtained from a glioma patient whose treatment included an IDH1 peptide vaccine. These receptors originate from a man aged 35 to 55 with glioma.

The chain uses TRBV7-9 and TRBJ2-3; D is undetermined. The CDR3 sequence is 15 residues long. CDR1 is SEHNR and CDR2 is FQNEAQ in the germline V gene (reference sequence). V was shortened by 7 bases and J by 5 bases, with 19 bases between the two germline ends. The DNA for the CDR3 is TGTGCCAGCAACGGCCGCAACCCCTTCCTAGATACGCAGTATTTT. Protein: CASNGRNPFLDTQYF. The variable domain in full, completed from reference TRBV7-9 and TRBJ2-3, reads DTGVSQNPRHKITKRGQNVTFRCDPISEHNRLYWYRQTLGQGPEFLTYFQNEAQLEKSRLLSDRFSAERPKGSFSTLEIQRTEQGDSAMYLCASNGRNPFLDTQYFGPGTRLTVL.

The gene calls are TRBV29-1 and TRBJ2-5; D is possibly TRBD1 or TRBD2 (5 bases each). Per germline, CDR1 SQVTM and CDR2 ANQGSEA. CDR3 length equals 13 residues. Trimming stripped 2 bases from V and 7 bases from J, with 14 bases between. The CDR3 sequence: CSVEKLGDRTQYF. The CDR3 nucleotides read TGCAGCGTTGAAAAACTAGGGGATCGGACCCAGTACTTC.

The chain uses TRBV6-5 and TRBJ2-2; D remains ambiguous. CDR1 and CDR2 (germline): MNHEY, SVGAGI. The CDR3 has 14 amino acids. The V end was cut by 6 bases, the J end by 3 bases, with 11 bases between. The CDR3 bases are TGTGCCAGCAGGGCCCCCGCAGACACCGGGGAGCTGTTTTTT. Protein: CASRAPADTGELFF.

The table lists this clone with a few counts. Written as DNA, the CDR3 is TGTGCCAGCAGTGAAGAAGAGCCCCAGCATTTT. Its translation is CASSEEEPQHF. V gene TRBV6-1 combines with J gene TRBJ1-5; D is ambiguous. Germline values: CDR1 MNHNS, CDR2 SASEGT. CDR3 length equals 11 residues. V shed 1 base and J shed 8 bases, with 3 bases lying between them.

This chain connects TRBV11-2 to TRBJ1-3, with 11 positions matching TRBD1. The CDR3 spans 18 residues. The V gene's germline CDR1 is SGHAT and CDR2 FQNNGV. The V gene end was trimmed by 5 bases and the J gene end by 7 bases; junction bases not matched to a gene: 16. The CDR3 loop reads CASSRNTQGQGVYNTIYF. The CDR3 DNA follows: TGTGCCAGCAGCCGCAATACCCAGGGACAGGGGGTTTACAACACCATATATTTT.

The chain joins TRBV19 to TRBJ1-2; 8 bases are a match to TRBD1. Germline CDR1 is LNHDA and CDR2 is SQIVND (reference sequence). The CDR3 totals 14 residues. V shed 5 bases and J 5 bases; nucleotides not matched to a gene: 7. The CDR3 sequence: CASSGQGARYGYTF. Here the CDR3 DNA reads TGTGCCAGTAGTGGGCAGGGGGCGCGGTATGGCTACACCTTC.

This rearrangement joins TRBV7-9 to TRBJ1-3; no clear D. Per the germline V gene, CDR1 is SEHNR and CDR2 is FQNEAQ (reference sequence). The CDR3 is 15 residues long. Trimming took off 1 base at V and 0 bases at J, with 7 bases between the two ends. CDR3 sequence reads: CASSLGASSGNTIYF. The CDR3 bases are TGTGCCAGCAGCTTAGGAGCCAGCTCTGGAAACACCATATATTTT.

There are a few counts of this clone. The rearrangement links TRBV30 to TRBJ1-1; D perhaps matches TRBD1 (5 bases). This CDR3 is 17 amino acids long. Between the trimmed V and J ends, which lost 2 bases and 0 bases, there was a span of 19 bases. Germline values: CDR1 GTSNPN, CDR2 SVGIG (reference sequence). CDR3 protein: CAWSFTRQNHMNTEAFF. CDR3 sequence (DNA): TGTGCCTGGAGTTTCACTCGACAGAACCACATGAACACTGAAGCTTTCTTT.

The J gene is TRBJ2-5, the V gene TRBV6-6; D remains unclear. CDR3 size: 12 residues. CDR1 and CDR2 from the germline V gene are MNHNY and SVGAGI (reference sequence). Deletions cut 6 bases from V and 5 bases from J, with 10 bases between. The CDR3 loop is CASSSTPETQYF. The CDR3 bases are TGTGCCAGCAGCTCTACCCCGGAGACCCAGTACTTC.

The chain combines TRBV4-1 with TRBJ1-3; no firm D call. V lost 0 bases and J 2 bases, leaving 8 bases between the germline ends. The germline gives CDR1 MGHRA, CDR2 YSYEKL. CDR3 length equals 15 residues. CDR3 region: CASSQETAAGNTIYF. The CDR3 bases are TGCGCCAGCAGCCAAGAAACAGCCGCTGGAAACACCATATATTTT.

This chain joins TRBV19 and TRBJ2-3; the D gene could be TRBD1 or TRBD2 (5 bases each). The germline CDR1 and CDR2 sequences are LNHDA and SQIVND (reference sequence). CDR3 length: 15 residues. Trimming removed 5 bases from V and 1 base from J, with 13 bases in between. The CDR3 reads CASSAAPGRTDTQYF. CDR3 coding DNA: TGTGCCAGTAGTGCGGCCCCGGGGCGCACAGATACGCAGTATTTT.

The genes are TRBV15 and TRBJ1-4, with 9 nucleotides matching TRBD1. V dropped 3 bases and J dropped 12; count of bases not matched to a gene: 11. Germline CDR1 reads LNHNV; CDR2 reads YYDKDF (reference sequence). The CDR3 has 15 residues. In DNA form, the CDR3 reads TGTGCCACCAGCAGGTCCGGGACAGGGTATGGGGAACTGTTTTTT. Its protein is CATSRSGTGYGELFF.

This clone was found once. The genes are TRBV4-2 and TRBJ1-6, with D perhaps matching TRBD1 (5 bases). The CDR3 is 16 amino acids. The germline gives CDR1 LGHNA, CDR2 YNFKEQ. With 0 bases removed from V and 4 bases from J, the gap between germline ends came to 10 bases. The CDR3 protein is CASSQDGRGYNSPLHF. CDR3 bases: TGTGCCAGCAGCCAAGACGGGCGGGGGTATAATTCACCCCTCCACTTT.

The chain couples TRBV2 to TRBJ2-2, with D possibly matching TRBD1 (6 bases). The CDR3 runs to 16 residues. The germline V gene encodes CDR1 SNHLY and CDR2 FYNNEI. V lost 2 bases, J lost 2 bases, and 12 bases lay in between. The CDR3 DNA reads as TGTGCCAGCAGTGAATTGGGGGCAGCAAACACCGGGGAGCTGTTTTTT. Its translation is CASSELGAANTGELFF.

The chain combines TRBV4-1 with TRBJ1-4; 8 bases are a match to TRBD1. This CDR3 is built from 17 residues. Germline trimming cut 7 bases from V and 4 bases from J; bases unmatched to any gene: 14. CDR1 MGHRA and CDR2 YSYEKL come from the germline V gene. The CDR3 DNA follows: TGCGCCAGCAAAACGTCGTCGTTAGGACAGGGTAATGAAAAACTGTTTTTT. Encoded protein: CASKTSSLGQGNEKLFF.

This clone occurred once. The chain uses TRBV5-1 and TRBJ2-6; tentative D call: TRBD1 (6 bases). The CDR3 has 17 residues. The germline V and J ends were trimmed by 4 bases and 0 bases, with 14 bases remaining between them. CDR1 is SGHRS and CDR2 is YFSETQ in the germline V gene. CDR3 amino acids: CASSPRGLGSGANVLTF. In nucleotides, the CDR3 is TGCGCCAGCAGCCCCAGGGGCCTCGGCTCTGGGGCCAACGTCCTGACTTTC.

V usage is TRBV4-2 and J usage is TRBJ1-3; D is uncertain. This CDR3 has 17 residues. V was shortened by 1 base and J by 2 bases, with 15 bases between the two germline ends. Per germline, CDR1 LGHNA and CDR2 YNFKEQ. The DNA for the CDR3 is TGTGCCAGCAGCCAAGCGGAAGTTGTTCTCGCTGGAAACACCATATATTTT. It codes for CASSQAEVVLAGNTIYF.

The genes are TRBV2 and TRBJ1-3; possibly TRBD1 for D (5 bases). The CDR3 totals 13 residues. CDR1 and CDR2 from the germline V gene are SNHLY and FYNNEI. Trimming took 6 bases from V and 4 from J, leaving 10 bases between them. This CDR3 reads CASRWDGGNTIYF. The CDR3 nucleotides are TGTGCCAGCAGGTGGGACGGGGGAAACACCATATATTTT.

V gene TRBV6-5 combines with J gene TRBJ2-7; 9 bases are shared with TRBD2. The CDR3 totals 14 residues. Germline V CDR1 and CDR2: MNHEY, SVGAGI. The V and J ends lost 7 bases and 4 bases, in that order; junction bases with no gene match: 8. The CDR3 DNA sequence: TGTGCCAGCACGAGCGGGGGGACTTATTACGAGCAGTACTTC. Translating it yields CASTSGGTYYEQYF.

This rearrangement joins TRBV6-5 to TRBJ1-3; no clear D. Germline V gives CDR1 MNHEY, CDR2 SVGAGI. V was trimmed by 4 bases and J by 1 base, leaving 8 bases between them. The CDR3 totals 14 residues. The CDR3 nucleotides are TGTGCCAGCAGTTTTCGGGGATCTGGAAACACCATATATTTT. Translation: CASSFRGSGNTIYF.

The V gene is TRBV5-6, the J gene TRBJ2-4, with 9 bases identical to TRBD2. CDR1 and CDR2 from the germline V gene are SGHDT and YYEEEE. V shed 1 base, J shed 6 bases, and the junction held 5 bases outside the gene matches. This CDR3 has 15 residues. CDR3 amino acids: CASSLPSGVGNIQYF. The DNA of the CDR3 is TGTGCCAGCAGCTTGCCTAGCGGGGTGGGAAACATTCAGTACTTC.

The rearrangement joins TRBV5-1 to TRBJ1-2; possibly TRBD1 for D (6 bases). CDR3 size: 14 residues. Trimming stripped 5 bases from V and 9 bases from J, with 20 bases between. Looked up from germline, CDR1 is SGHRS and CDR2 is YFSETQ. CDR3 sequence (DNA): TGCGCCAGCAGTCTCGGGCGGGGGGCGGAGAGCTACACCTTC. It codes for CASSLGRGAESYTF.

This chain joins TRBV7-8 and TRBJ1-2, with D possibly matching TRBD1 (6 bases). The germline CDR1 and CDR2 sequences are SGHVS and FQNEAQ. V lost 1 base and J lost 7, with 22 bases in between. The CDR3 is 17 residues long. CDR3 in DNA: TGTGCCAGCAGCTTAGTATCGATGACAGGAGGGGCCTTTGGCTACACCTTC. This codes for CASSLVSMTGGAFGYTF.

The chain joins TRBV19 to TRBJ2-2; no clear D gene. Trimming removed 6 bases at V and 4 bases at J, with 9 bases between. This CDR3 has 13 amino acids. In germline, CDR1 is LNHDA, CDR2 SQIVND (reference sequence). In nucleotides, the CDR3 is TGTGCCAGTAGATCTAGTAGCACCGGGGAGCTGTTTTTT. This sequence encodes CASRSSSTGELFF. The variable domain in full, with the rest retrieved from reference TRBV19 and TRBJ2-2, is DGGITQSPKYLFRKEGQNVTLSCEQNLNHDAMYWYRQDPGQGLRLIYYSQIVNDFQKGDIAEGYSVSREKKESFPLTVTSAQKNPTAFYLCASRSSSTGELFFGEGSRLTVL.

V and J are TRBV18 and TRBJ2-5, with D unclear. This CDR3 spans 13 amino acids. Looked up from germline, CDR1 is KGHSH and CDR2 is LQKENI. Between the trimmed V and J ends, which lost 0 bases and 3 bases, there was a span of 5 bases. CDR3 coding DNA: TGTGCCAGCTCACCACCGGCCAAAGAGACCCAGTACTTC. Amino acid sequence: CASSPPAKETQYF.

This clone came up a few times. This rearrangement joins TRBV14 to TRBJ1-1, with D perhaps TRBD1 (6 bases). CDR3 length: 17 residues. In germline, CDR1 is SGHDN, CDR2 FVKESK. The V and J ends lost 4 bases and 5 bases respectively, with 23 bases between them. This CDR3 reads CASSRKGGGALITEAFF. In DNA, the CDR3 is TGTGCCAGCAGCCGAAAGGGGGGAGGGGCCCTGATAACTGAAGCTTTCTTT.